This T cell receptor (beta chain) is drawn from a study of early T cells in non-severe SARS-CoV-2 infection. CDR1 is SGHAT, CDR2 FQDESV, per germline (reference sequence). V was pared by 1 base and J by 1 base, with 9 bases between. The CDR3 totals 15 residues. TCRdb fed the 5' RACE reads into MiXCR, producing one record per CDR3 protein. The sample contains roughly 86,000 distinct CDR3 sequences, roughly 15% of which appear only once. This clonotype has only a few counts. V gene TRBV11-1 combines with J gene TRBJ2-3; D may be TRBD2 (5 bases). This clonotype was sampled from an adult who was a healthcare worker with PCR-confirmed SARS-CoV-2 infection or an uninfected control (not recorded which). Sample: whole blood. The DNA of the CDR3 is TGTGCCAGCAGCTTAGAGCGGATAGGCACAGATACGCAGTATTTT. This encodes CASSLERIGTDTQYF. Variable domain in full (rest from reference TRBV11-1 and TRBJ2-3): EAEVAQSPRYKITEKSQAVAFWCDPISGHATLYWYRQILGQGPELLVQFQDESVVDDSQLPKDRFSAERLKGVDSTLKIQPAELGDSAMYLCASSLERIGTDTQYFGPGTRLTVL.